The 22 T cell receptor beta chains given below trace back to one sample, sequenced in a study of shared clonotypes between healthy human individuals. The data were produced by immunoSEQ multiplex PCR, yet TCRdb's version contains in-frame clones alone and is incomplete. The sample lists 500,000 to 700,000 clones; around 96% were seen once. In the naive CD8 group, cells lacked CD45RO and were positively selected for CCR7, so terminally differentiated effector memory CD45RA+ cells were left out. Material for sequencing was naive CD8+ T cells sorted from blood. The receptors stem from a woman in her 30s in good health.

This chain uses TRBV28 with TRBJ1-1; D gene ambiguous. The length of the CDR3 is 15 residues. Germline CDR1 reads MDHEN; CDR2 reads SYDVKM. The germline V and J ends were trimmed by 9 bases and 6 bases, with 23 bases remaining between them. CDR3 sequence (DNA): TGTGCCAGTACGGGTCAGGAGGTGTCGTACGCTGAAGCTTTCTTT. Residues: CASTGQEVSYAEAFF.

The gene calls are TRBV19 and TRBJ1-1, with D tentatively TRBD1 (6 bases). Between the trimmed V and J ends, which lost 6 bases and 4 bases, there was a span of 21 bases. CDR3 length equals 16 residues. Germline V gene lookup returns CDR1 LNHDA and CDR2 SQIVND (reference sequence). This CDR3 is CASSSTGWYGSTEAFF. The CDR3, as DNA: TGTGCCAGTAGCTCGACAGGATGGTATGGTAGCACTGAAGCTTTCTTT.

The chain carries TRBV5-4 and TRBJ2-5; D perhaps matches TRBD1 (5 bases). With the DNA end fitting TRBJ2-7 better, the J assignment may be wrong. Germline V CDR1 and CDR2: SGHNT, YYREEE (reference sequence). The CDR3 contains 14 residues. The CDR3 nucleotides are TGTGCCAGCAGCTTGGAGAACAGGCCCTACGAGCAGTACTTC. Translation: CASSLENRPYEQYF.

The chain joins TRBV27 to TRBJ2-3; D is undetermined. Germline values: CDR1 MNHEY, CDR2 SMNVEV (reference sequence). V was cut by 5 bases and J by 0 bases, with 9 bases left in between. The CDR3 is 14 amino acids. In nucleotides, the CDR3 is TGTGCCAGCAGTGTACTTACTAGCACAGATACGCAGTATTTT. Translating gives CASSVLTSTDTQYF.

This CDR3 is CASSGLGRVYGYTF. CDR3 bases: TGCGCCAGCAGTGGCCTGGGGAGAGTCTATGGCTACACCTTC. The V gene is TRBV10-2, the J gene TRBJ1-2; D uncertain. The CDR3 sequence is 14 residues long. Looked up from germline, CDR1 is WSHSY and CDR2 is SAAADI. V was trimmed by 4 bases and J by 4 bases, leaving 13 bases between them.

This clone was picked up one time. This chain uses TRBV30 with TRBJ1-2; D remains ambiguous. The germline CDR1 and CDR2 sequences are GTSNPN and SVGIG (reference sequence). The CDR3 is 13 amino acids. Trimming shortened V by 2 bases and J by 4 bases, and 11 bases separated the two germline ends. CDR3 protein: CAWSSTHTYGYTF. CDR3 nucleotide sequence: TGTGCCTGGAGTTCAACCCACACCTATGGCTACACCTTC.

On this clone: This sample also contains other DNA sequences that code for the same CDR3. V gene TRBV6-5 combines with J gene TRBJ1-1, with D possibly matching TRBD1 (6 bases). V lost 2 bases to trimming and J lost 4 bases, with 8 bases between them. The CDR3 contains 13 residues. Germline loops: CDR1 MNHEY, CDR2 SVGAGI. This chain's CDR3 is CASSYGGGTEAFF. The CDR3 DNA reads as TGTGCCAGCAGTTACGGAGGGGGCACTGAAGCTTTCTTT.

The chain carries TRBV6-1 and TRBJ1-2, with 7 bases that match TRBD1. Germline assignment: CDR1 MNHNS and CDR2 SASEGT. The CDR3 totals 14 residues. Trimming removed 3 bases from V and 8 bases from J; junction bases left unmatched: 9. DNA of the CDR3: TGTGCCAGCAGTGAGGATACTACAGGGGCGGGCTACACCTTC. Translation gives CASSEDTTGAGYTF.

This rearrangement joins TRBV7-9 to TRBJ2-7; weak D call: TRBD1 (5 bases). This CDR3 is 17 amino acids long. Germline loops: CDR1 SEHNR, CDR2 FQNEAQ (reference sequence). Trimming cost V 4 bases and J 4 bases, with 23 bases left between them. CDR3 sequence reads: CASSSHRAREFEYEQYF. The CDR3 DNA reads as TGTGCCAGCAGCTCCCACCGTGCCAGGGAATTTGAATACGAGCAGTACTTC. The variable domain in full, completed from reference TRBV7-9 and TRBJ2-7, reads DTGVSQNPRHKITKRGQNVTFRCDPISEHNRLYWYRQTLGQGPEFLTYFQNEAQLEKSRLLSDRFSAERPKGSFSTLEIQRTEQGDSAMYLCASSSHRAREFEYEQYFGPGTRLTVT.

This clone was recorded only once. V gene TRBV27 combines with J gene TRBJ2-7; D is uncertain. V was shortened by 5 bases and J by 6 bases, with 11 bases between the two germline ends. The V gene's germline CDR1 is MNHEY and CDR2 SMNVEV (reference sequence). This CDR3 has 12 amino acids. In DNA form, the CDR3 reads TGTGCCAGCAGTGGCCAGGCCCCCGAGCAGTACTTC. Protein sequence: CASSGQAPEQYF.

The V gene is TRBV6-6, the J gene TRBJ1-1; D is possibly TRBD1 (6 bases). Looked up from germline, CDR1 is MNHNY and CDR2 is SVGAGI (reference sequence). This CDR3 region has 13 residues. Trimming removed 7 bases from V and 3 bases from J, with 12 bases in between. The CDR3 loop is CASTGAGDTEAFF. The CDR3 coding sequence is TGTGCCAGCACGGGGGCGGGAGACACTGAAGCTTTCTTT.

J is TRBJ2-5 and V is TRBV2; D remains unclear. The CDR3 is 13 residues long. CDR1 is SNHLY, CDR2 FYNNEI, per germline. The V end lost 3 bases, the J end lost 6 bases, and 11 bases lay between the germline ends. CDR3 amino acids: CASSDVGSKTQYF. The CDR3 DNA is TGTGCCAGCAGTGACGTGGGCTCTAAGACCCAGTACTTC.

This rearrangement joins TRBV28 to TRBJ2-5; 8 nucleotides align to TRBD2. Per the germline V gene, CDR1 is MDHEN and CDR2 is SYDVKM. This CDR3 has 13 amino acids. V trimming: 5 bases; J trimming: 3 bases; junction bases outside the gene matches: 2. Written as DNA, the CDR3 is TGTGCCAGCAGTCCACTAGCGGAAGAGACCCAGTACTTC. It is translated as CASSPLAEETQYF.

The genes are TRBV2 and TRBJ1-1, with D hard to call. Germline lookup yields CDR1 SNHLY and CDR2 FYNNEI. The V end lost 3 bases, the J end lost 0 bases, and 8 bases lay between the germline ends. CDR3 length: 14 amino acids. CDR3 protein: CASSDGEVNTEAFF. The CDR3 coding sequence is TGTGCCAGCAGTGACGGGGAAGTGAACACTGAAGCTTTCTTT.

The CDR3 loop reads CASSPSSKYYEQYF. The CDR3 DNA reads TGCGCCAGCAGTCCCTCCTCTAAATACTACGAGCAGTACTTC. The chain recombines TRBV5-1 with TRBJ2-7, with D unclear. The CDR3 totals 14 residues. V was cut by 5 bases and J by 3 bases, with 15 bases left in between. The germline gives CDR1 SGHRS, CDR2 YFSETQ.

This clone has more than one count but fewer than ten. The V gene is TRBV6-1, the J gene TRBJ1-5; D gene unclear. The CDR3 is 17 amino acids. Germline V gives CDR1 MNHNS, CDR2 SASEGT. V lost 4 bases and J 1 base, leaving 17 bases between the germline ends. The DNA of the CDR3 is TGTGCCAGCAGTGCGGACCGCGCGGTGGGGAGCAATCAGCCCCAGCATTTT. Its translation: CASSADRAVGSNQPQHF.

This rearrangement joins TRBV27 to TRBJ2-7; TRBD1 agrees at 9 bases. Germline CDR1 and CDR2: MNHEY and SMNVEV (reference sequence). The CDR3 has 13 residues. The V segment lost 6 bases and the J segment 4 bases; nucleotides outside the gene matches: 4. The CDR3 region has the DNA TGTGCCAGCAGCACAGGGGGCGGGTACGAGCAGTACTTC. Its protein is CASSTGGGYEQYF.

This clone was seen just once. This chain joins TRBV5-1 and TRBJ2-7; TRBD2 aligns across 8 bases. CDR3 length: 16 amino acids. V shed 4 bases and J 3 bases; nucleotides not matched to a gene: 12. Germline V gene lookup returns CDR1 SGHRS and CDR2 YFSETQ. In nucleotides, the CDR3 is TGCGCCAGCAGCATCAAGGGACTAGGATGGCGCTACGAGCAGTACTTC. Its translation: CASSIKGLGWRYEQYF.

The genes are TRBV6-6 and TRBJ2-7; 7 bases match TRBD1. Losses at the gene ends were 2 bases for V and 1 base for J; bases not matched to a gene: 5. This CDR3 is built from 15 residues. Germline lookup yields CDR1 MNHNY and CDR2 SVGAGI (reference sequence). CDR3 nucleotide sequence: TGTGCCAGCAGTTACAGCGGACAGGCTTCCTACGAGCAGTACTTC. Protein: CASSYSGQASYEQYF.

A few counts support this clone. This specimen includes other DNA sequences encoding the same CDR3. V gene TRBV5-4 combines with J gene TRBJ2-5; D call uncertain. The germline CDR1 and CDR2 sequences are SGHNT and YYREEE (reference sequence). V was trimmed by 0 bases and J by 1 base, leaving 4 bases between them. The CDR3 sequence is 13 residues long. In DNA form, the CDR3 reads TGTGCCAGCAGCTTGGCCGCCCAAGAGACCCAGTACTTC. Protein sequence: CASSLAAQETQYF.

The rearrangement links TRBV11-2 to TRBJ2-7; D unresolved. Germline assignment: CDR1 SGHAT and CDR2 FQNNGV. Between the trimmed V and J ends, which lost 5 bases and 3 bases, there was a span of 17 bases. This CDR3 region has 15 residues. The CDR3 protein is CASSHLGNIDYEQYF. In DNA form, the CDR3 reads TGTGCCAGCAGCCACCTTGGGAACATCGACTACGAGCAGTACTTC. The full variable domain, with the rest looked up from reference TRBV11-2 and TRBJ2-7, is EAGVAQSPRYKIIEKRQSVAFWCNPISGHATLYWYQQILGQGPKLLIQFQNNGVVDDSQLPKDRFSAERLKGVDSTLKIQPAKLEDSAVYLCASSHLGNIDYEQYFGPGTRLTVT.

V is TRBV27 and J is TRBJ2-7; TRBD1 aligns across 7 bases. The ends lost 7 bases at V and 2 bases at J; junction bases unmatched: 5. Germline loops: CDR1 MNHEY, CDR2 SMNVEV (reference sequence). The CDR3 has 13 residues. CDR3 nucleotides: TGTGCCAGCAAAAAGGGGACAGCCTACGAGCAGTACTTC. This encodes CASKKGTAYEQYF.